This TCR beta chain is from a study of somatic mutations in cytotoxic T cells in rheumatoid arthritis. Study-wide context: Flow cytometry sorted some V beta antibody-stained T-cell populations to nearly 100% purity, V beta1+ cells among them being sequenced for TCRB. General study points: Rheumatoid arthritis patients showed CD8+ clonality increasing with age, unlike healthy controls.

This CDR3 has 16 residues. Looked up from germline, CDR1 is PRHDT and CDR2 is FYEKMQ (reference sequence). Trimming took 11 bases from V and 4 from J; bases not matched to a gene: 17. Measured with immunoSEQ multiplex PCR; TCRdb has only the in-frame clones, and not every one. This sample has about 36,000 clones, with approximately 80% found just once. In this sample, this clone turned up once. The antigen remains unidentified. The sequence derives from a man aged 40-50 years in good health. The chain carries TRBV13 and TRBJ1-1, with 9 bases that match TRBD1. The sequencing input was CD8+ T cells sorted from blood. CDR3 nucleotide sequence: TGTGCCTCCCGTGTCGGGACAGGGATTCCGAGCACTGAAGCTTTCTTT. Its protein is CASRVGTGIPSTEAFF.